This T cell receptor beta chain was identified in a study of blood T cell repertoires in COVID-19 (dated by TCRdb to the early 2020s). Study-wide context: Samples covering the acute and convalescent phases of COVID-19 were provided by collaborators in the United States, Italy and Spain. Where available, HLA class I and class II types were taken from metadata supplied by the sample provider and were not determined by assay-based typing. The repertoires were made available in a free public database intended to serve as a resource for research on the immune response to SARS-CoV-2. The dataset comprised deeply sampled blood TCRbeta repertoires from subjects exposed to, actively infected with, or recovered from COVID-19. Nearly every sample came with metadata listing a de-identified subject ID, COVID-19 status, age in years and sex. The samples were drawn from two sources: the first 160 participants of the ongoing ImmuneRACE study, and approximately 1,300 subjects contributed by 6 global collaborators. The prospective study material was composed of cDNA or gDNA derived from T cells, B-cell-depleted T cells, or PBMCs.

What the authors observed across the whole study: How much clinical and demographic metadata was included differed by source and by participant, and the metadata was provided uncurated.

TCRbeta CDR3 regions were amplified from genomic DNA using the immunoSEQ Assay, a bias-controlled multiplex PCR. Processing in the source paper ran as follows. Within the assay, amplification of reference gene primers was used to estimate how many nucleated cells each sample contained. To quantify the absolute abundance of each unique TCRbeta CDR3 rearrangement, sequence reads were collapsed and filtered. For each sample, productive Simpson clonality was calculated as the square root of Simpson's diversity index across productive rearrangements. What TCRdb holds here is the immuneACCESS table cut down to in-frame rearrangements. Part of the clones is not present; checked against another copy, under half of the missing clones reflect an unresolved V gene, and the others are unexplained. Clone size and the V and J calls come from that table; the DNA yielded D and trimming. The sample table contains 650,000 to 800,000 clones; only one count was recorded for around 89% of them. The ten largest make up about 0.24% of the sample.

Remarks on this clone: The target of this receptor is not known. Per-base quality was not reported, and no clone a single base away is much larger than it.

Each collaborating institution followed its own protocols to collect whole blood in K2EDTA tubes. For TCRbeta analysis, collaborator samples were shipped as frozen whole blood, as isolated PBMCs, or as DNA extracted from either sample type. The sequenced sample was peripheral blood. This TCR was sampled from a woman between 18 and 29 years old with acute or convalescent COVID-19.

The CDR3 reads CASSYQDRAEETQYF. The nucleotides read TGTGCCAGCAGTTATCAAGACAGGGCTGAAGAGACCCAGTACTTC. In this chain, TRBV28 is recombined with TRBJ2-5; TRBD1 aligns with 7 central bases. From a lookup of the germline V gene, CDR1 and CDR2 are MDHEN and SYDVKM. Trimmed from V: 4 bases; trimmed from J: 3 bases; junction bases lacking a gene match: 8. The CDR3 runs 15 residues from the cysteine to the phenylalanine. The DNA shown is the 45-base CDR3, in frame from base 1.